The clone carrying this TCR beta chain was seen repeatedly, ten times or more. Its antigen is unidentified. The germline V gene encodes CDR1 SQVTM and CDR2 ANQGSEA. This CDR3 has 13 amino acids. V lost 0 bases, J lost 4 bases, and 10 bases lay in between. This sample was included in a study of CD8 T cells in ankylosing spondylitis. Overall study results and limits: The authors reported significant enrichment of disease-linked clones in matched ankylosing spondylitis synovial fluid.

The authors made TCR beta libraries by quantitative 5'-RACE with molecular barcodes. TCRdb re-derived calls from the 5' RACE reads in MiXCR, one entry per CDR3 protein. The repertoire includes a few hundred thousand distinct CDR3 sequences, about 20% of them detected once, and about an eighth sits in the top ten. Sequenced sample: blood, either unsorted or a sorted T cell fraction (not recorded which). This rearrangement joins TRBV29-1 to TRBJ2-7; D might be TRBD2 (6 bases). The clonotype originates from a male donor with ankylosing spondylitis or in good health (not recorded which). This CDR3 is CSVEDAEGYEQYF. The CDR3 DNA reads as TGCAGCGTTGAAGATGCGGAGGGATACGAGCAGTACTTC.